The 10 T cell receptor beta chains given below trace back to one sample, sequenced in a study of cytomegalovirus exposure and HLA in healthy donors (dated by TCRdb to about 2017). The library was obtained by the immunoSEQ multiplex PCR assay. The multiplex PCR relied on a mix of 60 forward primers for TCR Vbeta segments and 13 reverse primers for TCR Jbeta segments. Drawn from immuneACCESS, this table holds only the in-frame rearrangements with V and J called that TCRdb kept. Clones are partly lost; checked studies trace under half to an unresolved V gene and leave the rest unexplained. Within this sample are tens of thousands of clones, with under 90% of them counted one time only. Clones ranked in the top ten supply under 4% of the sample. Sequenced input: PBMCs. Every receptor here comes from a man aged 45-65 years in good health and CMV-seronegative.

In this sample, this clone turned up once. The rearrangement joins TRBV6-5 to TRBJ1-5; 7 nucleotides line up with TRBD1. The junction had 6 bases not matched to a gene; V was cut back by 8 bases and J by 2 bases. The CDR3 has 14 residues. CDR1 MNHEY and CDR2 SVGAGI come from the germline V gene. The chain's CDR3 is CASDGGGGNQPQHF. CDR3 DNA: TGTGCCAGCGACGGAGGGGGCGGCAATCAGCCCCAGCATTTT.

This chain links TRBV5-4 with TRBJ2-2; D is perhaps TRBD1 (5 bases). CDR3 length: 14 residues. The ends were cut back, 4 bases at V and 5 bases at J, with 12 bases in the middle. The germline V gene encodes CDR1 SGHNT and CDR2 YYREEE (reference sequence). The CDR3 DNA sequence: TGTGCCAGCAGCACCCCGACAGAAACCGGGGAGCTGTTTTTT. Translating gives CASSTPTETGELFF.

This sequence joins TRBV27 and TRBJ1-2, with a weak D call TRBD1 (5 bases). Germline V gene data show CDR1 as MNHEY and CDR2 as SMNVEV (reference sequence). Trimming pared 10 bases from V and 8 bases from J, leaving 17 bases between. The CDR3 totals 12 residues. CDR3: CATGGSRQGYTF. The CDR3 bases are TGTGCCACCGGCGGGAGCCGACAGGGCTACACCTTC.

V usage is TRBV6-5 and J usage is TRBJ1-5; TRBD1 aligns across 7 bases. The junction had 3 bases not matched to a gene; V was cut back by 8 bases and J by 2 bases. The CDR3 totals 13 residues. CDR1 and CDR2 from the germline V gene are MNHEY and SVGAGI. The CDR3 nucleotides are TGTGCCAGCCGCGGGACAGGCAATCAGCCCCAGCATTTT. Residues: CASRGTGNQPQHF.

This rearrangement joins TRBV19 to TRBJ1-2; 7 nucleotides line up with TRBD1. This CDR3 has 13 amino acids. The ends lost 2 bases at V and 8 bases at J; junction bases unmatched: 5. The germline V gene has CDR1 LNHDA and CDR2 SQIVND (reference sequence). The CDR3 DNA reads as TGTGCCAGTAGTATACGACAGGGTGGCGGCTACACCTTC. This translates into CASSIRQGGGYTF.

In DNA form, the CDR3 reads TGTGCCAGCAGTTTACCCAGGGGGTTCTACGAGCAGTACTTC. Translated, it gives CASSLPRGFYEQYF. This rearrangement joins TRBV28 to TRBJ2-7; TRBD1 matches at 7 bases. V dropped 2 bases and J dropped 3; count of bases not matched to a gene: 4. This CDR3 has 14 amino acids. Germline V CDR1 and CDR2: MDHEN, SYDVKM.

This clone occurred a few times. This chain connects TRBV28 to TRBJ2-7, with D perhaps TRBD1 (6 bases). This CDR3 comprises 15 residues. Trimming removed 4 bases from V and 6 bases from J, with 19 bases in between. Germline loops: CDR1 MDHEN, CDR2 SYDVKM. The DNA of the CDR3 is TGTGCCAGCAGTTATGGGGGCAGTGAAGCGTCCGAGCAGTACTTC. This translates into CASSYGGSEASEQYF.

This clone was observed a few times. The chain couples TRBV29-1 to TRBJ2-1, with 11 bases identical to TRBD2. The CDR3 runs to 15 residues. Trimming at V came to 7 bases and at J to 0 bases, leaving 5 bases not matched to a gene. Per germline, CDR1 SQVTM and CDR2 ANQGSEA. The chain's CDR3 is CSAGTSGSSYNEQFF. CDR3 DNA sequence: TGCAGCGCAGGGACTAGCGGCAGCTCCTACAATGAGCAGTTCTTC.

The chain joins TRBV5-1 to TRBJ2-3, with a weak D call TRBD1 (6 bases). The length of the CDR3 is 16 residues. The V end lost 0 bases, the J end lost 4 bases, and 15 bases lay between the germline ends. The V gene's germline CDR1 is SGHRS and CDR2 YFSETQ. The CDR3 reads CASSLGGLTSPDTQYF. The CDR3 nucleotides are TGCGCCAGCAGCTTGGGGGGGCTCACCTCCCCAGATACGCAGTATTTT.

J is TRBJ2-7 and V is TRBV28, with D possibly matching TRBD2 (6 bases). V was cut by 2 bases and J by 7 bases, with 15 bases left in between. CDR1 and CDR2 (germline): MDHEN, SYDVKM. The CDR3 length is 14 residues. Here the CDR3 reads CASSLSGRAGEQYF. CDR3 coding DNA: TGTGCCAGCAGTTTAAGTGGCCGGGCGGGGGAGCAGTACTTC.